Following are 21 T cell receptor beta chains from one sample sequenced in a study of blood T cell repertoires in COVID-19. Assay: immunoSEQ multiplex PCR; the TCRdb copy retains only in-frame clones and omits some. The table shows about 130,000 clones, with about four fifths occurring only once. The sequenced material came from PBMCs or T cells enriched from blood (not recorded which). These receptors originate from a young man who had recovered from COVID-19.

This clone was recorded a few times. Other DNA sequences of this sample code for an identical CDR3. This chain uses TRBV5-1 with TRBJ2-5, with 10 bases lining up with TRBD2. CDR3 length equals 15 residues. J was trimmed by 2 bases and V by 1 base; bases with no gene match: 2. Germline V gene lookup returns CDR1 SGHRS and CDR2 YFSETQ. The CDR3: CASSLSAGGQETQYF. The CDR3 nucleotides are TGCGCCAGCAGCTTGTCAGCGGGAGGGCAAGAGACCCAGTACTTC.

V is TRBV5-4 and J is TRBJ2-1; a possible D gene is TRBD2 (5 bases). The CDR3 has 12 amino acids. The ends were cut back, 4 bases at V and 7 bases at J, with 9 bases in the middle. Germline assignment: CDR1 SGHNT and CDR2 YYREEE (reference sequence). In DNA form, the CDR3 reads TGTGCCAGCAGCGGTACTAGTAATGAGCAGTTCTTC. It is translated as CASSGTSNEQFF.

The chain is built from TRBV29-1 and TRBJ1-2; D uncertain. CDR1 is SQVTM and CDR2 is ANQGSEA in the germline V gene. V was trimmed by 5 bases and J by 8 bases, leaving 6 bases between them. The CDR3 is made up of 9 amino acids. The CDR3 DNA reads as TGCAGCGTTTCTGAGGGCTACACCTTC. Its translation: CSVSEGYTF.

V usage is TRBV7-8 and J usage is TRBJ1-1, with D uncertain. Trimming shortened V by 1 base and J by 0 bases, and 24 bases separated the two germline ends. CDR3 size: 20 residues. Germline loops: CDR1 SGHVS, CDR2 FQNEAQ. The CDR3 sequence: CASSLVPFSVEWEMNTEAFF. The CDR3 DNA reads as TGTGCCAGCAGCTTAGTTCCCTTTTCCGTGGAGTGGGAGATGAACACTGAAGCTTTCTTT. Full variable domain (missing parts from reference TRBV7-8 and TRBJ1-1): GAGVSQSPRYKVAKRGQDVALRCDPISGHVSLFWYQQALGQGPEFLTYFQNEAQLDKSGLPSDRFFAERPEGSVSTLKIQRTQQEDSAVYLCASSLVPFSVEWEMNTEAFFGQGTRLTVV.

The chain is built from TRBV27 and TRBJ2-6, with D perhaps TRBD2 (5 bases). The CDR3 is 17 residues long. Between the trimmed V and J ends, which lost 2 bases and 2 bases, there was a span of 13 bases. CDR1 MNHEY and CDR2 SMNVEV come from the germline V gene (reference sequence). CDR3 in DNA: TGTGCCAGCAGTTTACAGGCAGTGCGGGCTGGGGCCAACGTCCTGACTTTC. Protein sequence: CASSLQAVRAGANVLTF.

The chain combines TRBV11-1 with TRBJ2-3, with D maybe TRBD2 (6 bases). In germline, CDR1 is SGHAT, CDR2 FQDESV (reference sequence). This CDR3 is built from 16 residues. Trimming left V 0 bases short and J 4 bases short, with 14 bases between. CDR3 coding DNA: TGTGCCAGCAGCTTAGCGCCAAGGGGAGGTGCAGATACGCAGTATTTT. This gives the protein CASSLAPRGGADTQYF.

This chain joins TRBV10-2 and TRBJ1-2; 7 bases fit TRBD1. The germline CDR1 and CDR2 sequences are WSHSY and SAAADI. This CDR3 comprises 14 residues. Trimming cost V 5 bases and J 4 bases; bases outside gene matches: 7. CDR3: CASSNQGDSYGYTF. Here the CDR3 DNA reads TGCGCCAGCAGTAATCAAGGGGACAGCTATGGCTACACCTTC.

V gene TRBV19 combines with J gene TRBJ1-1; weak D call: TRBD1 (6 bases). CDR1 and CDR2 (germline): LNHDA, SQIVND (reference sequence). The V gene lost 3 bases and the J gene lost 8 bases, with 13 bases spanning the gap. The CDR3 runs 13 residues. CDR3 sequence: CASSMALGAEAFF. The CDR3 bases are TGTGCCAGTAGTATGGCCTTGGGGGCGGAAGCTTTCTTT.

The table lists this clone with a count of one. This chain uses TRBV6-5 with TRBJ1-1, with no clear D. The CDR3 runs to 14 residues. Trimming took off 5 bases at V and 4 bases at J, with 14 bases between the two ends. Germline assignment: CDR1 MNHEY and CDR2 SVGAGI. CDR3 protein: CASSRVHLGTEAFF. The CDR3 DNA is TGTGCCAGCAGTCGGGTCCACCTCGGCACTGAAGCTTTCTTT.

The chain joins TRBV9 to TRBJ1-3; D gene unclear. Germline V gives CDR1 SGDLS, CDR2 YYNGEE. Trimming took off 3 bases at V and 2 bases at J, with 9 bases between the two ends. The CDR3 is 14 residues long. CDR3 amino acids: CASSATDPGNTIYF. The CDR3 DNA reads as TGTGCCAGCAGCGCAACAGACCCTGGAAACACCATATATTTT.

CDR3 amino acids: CASSLRTENYGYTF. The DNA of the CDR3 is TGTGCCAGTTCCCTTCGGACAGAGAACTATGGCTACACCTTC. The chain recombines TRBV19 with TRBJ1-2; D may be TRBD1 (6 bases). V was pared by 8 bases and J by 2 bases, with 15 bases between. CDR3 size: 14 residues. Germline V gene data show CDR1 as LNHDA and CDR2 as SQIVND (reference sequence).

V usage is TRBV6-5 and J usage is TRBJ2-1; TRBD1 might be the D (6 bases). The V end lost 7 bases, the J end lost 4 bases, and 8 bases lay between the germline ends. The CDR3 spans 12 residues. The germline CDR1 and CDR2 sequences are MNHEY and SVGAGI. This CDR3 reads CASTGQYNEQFF. The CDR3 DNA reads TGTGCCAGCACCGGACAGTACAATGAGCAGTTCTTC.

This chain uses TRBV25-1 with TRBJ2-3; 7 bases fit TRBD2. The CDR3 spans 17 residues. Germline V lookup: CDR1 MGHDK, CDR2 SYGVNS. The J segment lost 2 bases and the V segment lost 3 bases, leaving 11 bases of the junction unmatched. The CDR3 loop is CASSDLADQKFTDTQYF. In DNA, the CDR3 is TGTGCCAGCAGTGATCTAGCGGATCAGAAATTCACAGATACGCAGTATTTT.

This clone was seen a single time. This chain links TRBV10-2 with TRBJ1-2, with D possibly TRBD1 on 5 matching bases. CDR1 and CDR2 (germline): WSHSY, SAAADI. Trimming removed 0 bases from V and 8 bases from J, with 10 bases in between. This CDR3 spans 13 amino acids. The CDR3 spells CASSESDKWGYTF. The CDR3, as DNA: TGCGCCAGCAGTGAGTCGGACAAATGGGGCTACACCTTC.

The genes are TRBV28 and TRBJ2-7; TRBD2 matches 10 bases. CDR1 is MDHEN, CDR2 SYDVKM, per germline. V dropped 3 bases and J dropped 4; count of bases not matched to a gene: 6. There are 15 residues in the CDR3. This chain's CDR3 is CASSFGASGRYEQYF. As DNA, the CDR3 is TGTGCCAGCAGTTTCGGCGCTAGCGGGAGATACGAGCAGTACTTC.

This chain connects TRBV11-1 to TRBJ1-1, with D unclear. CDR3 length equals 14 residues. Trimming removed 4 bases at V and 4 bases at J, with 13 bases between. The germline gives CDR1 SGHAT, CDR2 FQDESV (reference sequence). The CDR3 loop is CASSYSRRATEAFF. The CDR3 nucleotides are TGTGCCAGCAGCTACTCCCGGAGGGCCACTGAAGCTTTCTTT.

Written as DNA, the CDR3 is TGTGCCAGCTCACCAGGGCCAAACTACGAGCAGTACTTC. This codes for CASSPGPNYEQYF. V gene TRBV18 combines with J gene TRBJ2-7; D is ambiguous. The germline gives CDR1 KGHSH, CDR2 LQKENI. V was cut by 2 bases and J by 3 bases, with 8 bases left in between. The CDR3 is 13 amino acids.

This chain connects TRBV11-2 to TRBJ2-5; 13 bases agree with TRBD2. The V gene's germline CDR1 is SGHAT and CDR2 FQNNGV. The CDR3 runs to 16 residues. V lost 5 bases, J lost 4 bases, and 7 bases stayed unmatched. For the CDR3, the DNA is TGTGCCAGCAGCACGGGACTAGCGGGAAGGGGAGAGACCCAGTACTTC. Translating it yields CASSTGLAGRGETQYF. The entire variable domain, with the rest obtained from reference TRBV11-2 and TRBJ2-5, is as follows: EAGVAQSPRYKIIEKRQSVAFWCNPISGHATLYWYQQILGQGPKLLIQFQNNGVVDDSQLPKDRFSAERLKGVDSTLKIQPAKLEDSAVYLCASSTGLAGRGETQYFGPGTRLLVL.

CDR3 bases: TGTGCCAGCAGCTTAGGAGATAGCGTCACAGATACGCAGTATTTT. It specifies CASSLGDSVTDTQYF. The J gene is TRBJ2-3, the V gene TRBV7-9, with D possibly matching TRBD2 (5 bases). Germline V gene sequence: CDR1 SEHNR, CDR2 FQNEAQ (reference sequence). Trimming cost V 1 base and J 2 bases, with 10 bases left between them. The CDR3 length is 15 residues.

The J gene is TRBJ1-4, the V gene TRBV5-1; possible D gene TRBD1, 6 bases. The germline V and J ends were trimmed by 2 bases and 5 bases, with 7 bases remaining between them. The CDR3 consists of 13 residues. Germline CDR1 reads SGHRS; CDR2 reads YFSETQ. This CDR3 is CASSFTGNEKLFF. The CDR3 coding sequence is TGCGCCAGCAGCTTTACAGGGAATGAAAAACTGTTTTTT.

This chain links TRBV29-1 with TRBJ2-3; TRBD2 might be the D (6 bases). V lost 7 bases to trimming and J lost 4 bases, with 15 bases between them. CDR3 size: 13 residues. Germline assignment: CDR1 SQVTM and CDR2 ANQGSEA. The CDR3 here is CSAWGGGSDTQYF. The CDR3 nucleotides read TGCAGCGCTTGGGGTGGGGGGTCAGATACGCAGTATTTT.